This T cell receptor (beta chain) stems from a study of shared clonotypes between healthy human individuals. Study-level findings and limits: The naive CD4 repertoires of several donors were compared, and around 4.9% of clonotypes were shared.

It was at deep level that the assay was run. Across several immunoSEQ plates, the genomic DNA of each subset was split evenly. TCRdb keeps only in-frame clones here, not all; method: immunoSEQ multiplex PCR. The data contain 1.5 million to 2.5 million clones, roughly 94% of them singletons. Germline V CDR1 and CDR2: SEHNR, FQNEAQ (reference sequence). V lost 3 bases and J lost 5, with 5 bases in between. This CDR3 comprises 12 residues. Terminally differentiated effector memory CD45RA+ cells were excluded by CCR7 positive selection of CD45RO-negative cells. A remark on this clone: No antigen is known for it. This may arise from a read error, as a much more abundant clone is one base away. Other DNA sequences from this sample encode an identical CDR3 as well.

The chain uses TRBV7-9 and TRBJ1-5; D is unresolved. This clonotype originated in a man younger than 35 in good health. The specimen was naive CD8+ T cells sorted from blood. This CDR3 is CASSLEDQPQHF. CDR3 nucleotides: TGTGCCAGCAGCTTGGAGGATCAGCCCCAGCATTTT.